This T cell receptor (beta chain) was sequenced during a study of EBV T-cell therapy then PD-1 blockade in nasopharyngeal carcinoma. Germline V gene lookup returns CDR1 MNHEY and CDR2 SVGAGI. CDR3 size: 15 residues. Trimming removed 0 bases from V and 5 bases from J, with 11 bases in between. Profiling relied on immunoSEQ multiplex PCR, and the TCRdb table lists in-frame clones only, not all of them. The repertoire holds about 17,000 clones, with roughly 88% as singletons. Treatment reported: AdE1-LMPpoly-expanded autologous EBV-specific T-cell therapy followed by anti-PD-1 nivolumab. This clone was seen a single time. Its antigen remains unknown.

This sequence was found in a man aged 40-49 years with nasopharyngeal carcinoma. This rearrangement joins TRBV6-5 to TRBJ1-5, with D tentatively TRBD1 (6 bases). This material consisted of CD8+ T cells from blood, taken at day 0 from a patient whose treatment included autologous EBV-specific T cells and nivolumab. CDR3 region: CASSYSGGLDQPQHF. CDR3 in DNA: TGTGCCAGCAGTTACTCGGGGGGGCTAGATCAGCCCCAGCATTTT.